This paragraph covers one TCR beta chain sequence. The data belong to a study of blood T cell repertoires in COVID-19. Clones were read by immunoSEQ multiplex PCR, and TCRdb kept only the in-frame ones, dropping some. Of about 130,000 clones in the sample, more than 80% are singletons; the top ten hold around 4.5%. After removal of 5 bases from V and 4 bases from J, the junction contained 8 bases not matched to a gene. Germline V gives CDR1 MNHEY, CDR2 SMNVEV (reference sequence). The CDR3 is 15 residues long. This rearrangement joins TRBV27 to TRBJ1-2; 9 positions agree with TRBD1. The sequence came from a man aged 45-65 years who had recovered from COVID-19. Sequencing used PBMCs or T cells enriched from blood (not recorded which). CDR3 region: CASSHTGTGIYGYTF. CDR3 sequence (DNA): TGTGCCAGCAGTCACACCGGGACAGGGATCTATGGCTACACCTTC.